This T cell receptor beta chain was captured in a study of tumor-infiltrating lymphocytes in primary liver carcinoma. Germline CDR1 and CDR2: DFQATT and SNEGSKA (reference sequence). J gave up 7 bases and V 6 bases, and 16 bases lay outside the gene matches. The CDR3 length is 15 residues. Points on this clonotype: A much more abundant neighbour one base away suggests this may be a read error. Without the conserved terminal phenylalanine or tryptophan, this CDR3 likely stems from a read error.

Both RNA and DNA were isolated together from around 20-30 mg of bulk tissue that had not been sorted. Researchers generated TCR beta cDNA from about 530 ng of total RNA, relying on a constant-region primer. The TCR beta library was amplified through three nested multiplex PCR rounds in a modified ARM-PCR procedure. It was with TRBV1-TRBV30 forward primers and a C-beta reverse primer that the first two PCR rounds were run, at roughly 11 cycles each. Using its own MiXCR run on the multiplex PCR reads, TCRdb lists one record per CDR3 protein. Of roughly 20,000 distinct CDR3 sequences detected, over 65% appear once; the ten largest clones hold roughly 43%.

The chain is built from TRBV20-1 and TRBJ2-5, with TRBD1 matching 8 bases. The source material was liver tumor tissue from sampling region 1. Subset indicated: tumor region T1, superior pole. This TCR was recovered from a man aged 35 to 55 with primary liver carcinoma and hepatitis B virus infection. CDR3 in amino acids: CSAQTWTGLWGTQYS. CDR3 nucleotide sequence: TGCAGTGCCCAGACGTGGACAGGGCTATGGGGGACCCAGTACTCC.